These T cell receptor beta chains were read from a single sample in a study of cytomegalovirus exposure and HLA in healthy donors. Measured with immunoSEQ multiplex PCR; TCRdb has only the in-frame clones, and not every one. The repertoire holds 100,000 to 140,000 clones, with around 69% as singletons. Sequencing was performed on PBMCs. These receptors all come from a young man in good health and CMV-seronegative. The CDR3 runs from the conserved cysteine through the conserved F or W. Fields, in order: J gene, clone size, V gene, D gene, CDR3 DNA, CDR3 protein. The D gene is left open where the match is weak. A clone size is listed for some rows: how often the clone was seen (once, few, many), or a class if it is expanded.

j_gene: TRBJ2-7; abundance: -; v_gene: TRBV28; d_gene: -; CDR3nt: TGTGCCAGCAGTCTCCAGGGGCCCTACGAGCAGTACTTC; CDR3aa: CASSLQGPYEQYF
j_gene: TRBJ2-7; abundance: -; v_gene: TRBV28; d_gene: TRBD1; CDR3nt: TGTGCCAGCACTCCAGTGGGGACAGGGCTTCTCTCGGCTTACGAGCAGTACTTC; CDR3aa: CASTPVGTGLLSAYEQYF
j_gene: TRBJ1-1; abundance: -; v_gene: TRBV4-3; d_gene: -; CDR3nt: TGCGCCAGCAGCACAGGGTTAGGCACTGAAGCTTTCTTT; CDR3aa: CASSTGLGTEAFF
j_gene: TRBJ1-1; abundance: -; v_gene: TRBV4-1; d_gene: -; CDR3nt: TGCGCCAGCAGCCAAGATTTAGGGTATGAGGGTCGGGCTTTCTTT; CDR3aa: CASSQDLGYEGRAFF
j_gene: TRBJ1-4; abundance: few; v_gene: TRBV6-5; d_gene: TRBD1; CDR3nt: TGTGCCAGCAGCTCTCCGGGACAGGGTAACGAAAAACTGTTTTTT; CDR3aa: CASSSPGQGNEKLFF
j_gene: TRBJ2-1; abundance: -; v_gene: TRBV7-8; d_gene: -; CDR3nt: TGTGCCAGCAGCTTAGCCTCCGGGACTGGCTACAATGAGCAGTTCTTC; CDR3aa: CASSLASGTGYNEQFF
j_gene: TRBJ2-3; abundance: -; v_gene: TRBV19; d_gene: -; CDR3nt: TGTGCCAGTAGGCCTCCCGGGCAGGGGAGCACAGATACGCAGTATTTT; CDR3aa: CASRPPGQGSTDTQYF
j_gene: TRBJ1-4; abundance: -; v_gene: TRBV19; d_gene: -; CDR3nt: TGTGCCAGTAGTATAGTCACCGGAGGACTGTTTTTT; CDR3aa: CASSIVTGGLFF
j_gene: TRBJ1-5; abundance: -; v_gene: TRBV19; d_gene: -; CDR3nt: TGTGCCAGTAGTATCGGCCAAGCGGGCAATCAGCCCCAGCATTTT; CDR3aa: CASSIGQAGNQPQHF
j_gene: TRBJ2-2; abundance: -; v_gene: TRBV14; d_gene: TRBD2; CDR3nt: TGTGCCAGCAGCCAAGATAGCAGCGGGGGAAACACCGGGGAGCTGTTTTTT; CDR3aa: CASSQDSSGGNTGELFF
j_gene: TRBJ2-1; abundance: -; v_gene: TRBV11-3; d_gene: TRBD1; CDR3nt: TGTGCCAGCAGCTTAGCGGGGGACAGGGGGCTGGTCGAGCAGTTCTTC; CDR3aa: CASSLAGDRGLVEQFF
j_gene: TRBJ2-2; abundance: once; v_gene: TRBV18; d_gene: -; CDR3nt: TGTGCCAGCTCACTTAAGGGGTTGAACACCGGGGAGCTGTTTTTT; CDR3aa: CASSLKGLNTGELFF
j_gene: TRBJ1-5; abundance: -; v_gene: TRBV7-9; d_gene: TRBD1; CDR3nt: TGTGCCAGCAGCTTCGAGACAGGGGGGGGCAATCAGCCCCAGCATTTT; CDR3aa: CASSFETGGGNQPQHF
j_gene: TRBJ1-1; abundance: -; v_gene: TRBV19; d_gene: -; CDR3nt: TGTGCCAGTAGTATCAGGGCAGGGTTGGACACTGAAGCTTTCTTT; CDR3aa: CASSIRAGLDTEAFF
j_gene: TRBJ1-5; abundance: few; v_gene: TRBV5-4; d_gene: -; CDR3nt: TGTGCCAGCAGCTTGGACGGGATAAGTCAGCCCCAGCATTTT; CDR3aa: CASSLDGISQPQHF
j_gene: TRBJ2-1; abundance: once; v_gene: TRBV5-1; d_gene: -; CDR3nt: TGCGCCAGCAGCTTGGGGACAATGGGGAATGAGCAGTTCTTC; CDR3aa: CASSLGTMGNEQFF
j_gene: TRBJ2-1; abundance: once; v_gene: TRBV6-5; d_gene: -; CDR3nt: TGTGCCAGCAGTTCGGACACCCCCCATGAGCAGTTCTTC; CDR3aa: CASSSDTPHEQFF
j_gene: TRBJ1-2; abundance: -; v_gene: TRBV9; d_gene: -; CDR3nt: TGTGCCAGCACGGTTTCCCAGGGGAAATATGGCTACACCTTC; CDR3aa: CASTVSQGKYGYTF
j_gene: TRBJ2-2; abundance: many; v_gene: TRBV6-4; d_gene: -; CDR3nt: TGTGCCAGCAGTGACCGGGACACCGGGGAGCTGTTTTTT; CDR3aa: CASSDRDTGELFF
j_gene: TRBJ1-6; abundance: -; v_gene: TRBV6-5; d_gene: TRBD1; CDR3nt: TGTGCCAGCAGTTTTCTCGTTAGACAGGGGGACTCACCCCTCCACTTT; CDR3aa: CASSFLVRQGDSPLHF
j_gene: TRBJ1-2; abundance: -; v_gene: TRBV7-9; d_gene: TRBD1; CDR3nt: TGTGCCAGCAGCTTAGAAGGGACAGGGGGCTACACCTTC; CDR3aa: CASSLEGTGGYTF
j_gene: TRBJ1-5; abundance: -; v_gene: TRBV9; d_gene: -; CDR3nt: TGTGCCAGCAGCGTAGAGGGGCATCAGCCCCAGCATTTT; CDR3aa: CASSVEGHQPQHF